Below are 11 T cell receptor beta chains sequenced from a single sample in a study of identical twins. TCRdb fed the 5' RACE reads into MiXCR, producing one record per CDR3 protein. The sample lists roughly 700,000 distinct CDR3 sequences, 8.5% to 9% occurring once. This sample was also put to use in a study of yellow fever vaccine responses in identical twins.

Material for sequencing was PBMCs. The receptor set was obtained from a woman aged 18-29 years in good health.

This clonotype was seen a few times. Sequence at one end of the junction differs from germline and may be a read error. The chain couples TRBV20-1 to TRBJ1-2; 7 bases agree with TRBD1. The CDR3 extends over 13 amino acids. Per the germline V gene, CDR1 is DFQATT and CDR2 is SNEGSKA (reference sequence). CDR3 nucleotide sequence: TGCAGTGCTAGAGGCAGGGACAGACAACGACCCCGCTTC. It translates to CSARGRDRQRPRF.

This clonotype was seen at least ten times. The V and J genes are TRBV25-1 and TRBJ2-5; D is unclear. The CDR3 sequence is 13 residues long. Trimming left V 1 base short and J 4 bases short, with 7 bases between. Germline CDR1 and CDR2: MGHDK and SYGVNS. CDR3 residues: CASSESILETQYF. DNA for the CDR3: TGTGCCAGCAGTGAATCAATCTTAGAGACCCAGTACTTC.

As concerns this clonotype: The junction differs from germline at one of its ends, possibly a read error. The gene calls are TRBV12-3 or TRBV12-4 and TRBJ2-7; D may be TRBD2 (6 bases). The CDR3 sequence is 19 residues long. In nucleotides, the CDR3 is TGTGCCATCAGTTTTTCCAGCCGGGGGTTAGGTGGAACGACCTACGAGCAGTACTTC. This gives the protein CAISFSSRGLGGTTYEQYF.

The chain combines TRBV5-1 with TRBJ2-5; a weak D match, TRBD1 (5 bases). V was shortened by 0 bases and J by 2 bases, with 11 bases between the two germline ends. The length of the CDR3 is 15 residues. Germline V gene lookup returns CDR1 SGHRS and CDR2 YFSETQ. CDR3 amino acids: CASSLEQVIQETQYF. As DNA, the CDR3 is TGCGCCAGCAGCTTGGAACAGGTCATACAAGAGACCCAGTACTTC.

This clonotype turned up a few times. The chain has TRBV15 and TRBJ2-5; TRBD2 matches 10 bases. The CDR3 is 17 residues long. CDR1 is LNHNV, CDR2 YYDKDF, per germline (reference sequence). Trimming at V came to 0 bases and at J to 4 bases, leaving 8 bases not matched to a gene. CDR3 bases: TGTGCCACCAGCAGAGATCTAGCGGGGGAAATGGGAGAGACCCAGTACTTC. Translating gives CATSRDLAGEMGETQYF.

This clonotype was seen a handful of times. The genes are TRBV3-1 and TRBJ2-1; tentatively, D is TRBD2 (5 bases). V shed 4 bases and J shed 6 bases, with 19 bases lying between them. Germline loops: CDR1 LGHDT, CDR2 YNNKEL (reference sequence). This CDR3 is built from 16 residues. CDR3 sequence (DNA): TGTGCCAGCAGCCCCATTGAGGGTCCGGTAGGCAATGAGCAGTTCTTC. This codes for CASSPIEGPVGNEQFF.

There are many counts of this clonotype. The V and J genes are TRBV19 and TRBJ2-5; D is unresolved. This CDR3 has 12 residues. Germline V CDR1 and CDR2: LNHDA, SQIVND (reference sequence). Trimming removed 11 bases at V and 5 bases at J, with 15 bases between. The CDR3 spells CACGRPMETQYF. The CDR3 bases are TGTGCCTGTGGCCGGCCCATGGAGACCCAGTACTTC.

This clonotype was recorded at least ten times. This chain connects TRBV6-2 or TRBV6-3 to TRBJ2-2, with TRBD2 identical over 7 bases. V lost 11 bases, J lost 0 bases, and 3 bases stayed unmatched. The CDR3 loop spans 13 amino acids. Germline V gene data show CDR1 as MNHEY and CDR2 as SVGEGT. The CDR3 loop is CAGRGANTGELFF. In DNA form, the CDR3 reads TGTGCCGGGAGGGGCGCGAACACCGGGGAGCTGTTTTTT.

The table lists this clonotype with many counts. The rearrangement uses TRBV12-3 or TRBV12-4 and TRBJ2-5; the D is unclear. CDR3 length equals 13 residues. V was pared by 6 bases and J by 1 base, with 9 bases between. The chain's CDR3 is CASRALPQETQYF. The CDR3 DNA reads TGTGCCAGCAGGGCCCTACCCCAAGAGACCCAGTACTTC.

This clonotype was detected many times. The rearrangement joins TRBV4-2 to TRBJ1-1, with D unclear. Trimming took off 0 bases at V and 1 base at J, with 9 bases between the two ends. CDR1 is LGHNA and CDR2 is YNFKEQ in the germline V gene. CDR3 size: 15 residues. CDR3 sequence reads: CASSQDQTENTEAFF. The CDR3, as DNA: TGTGCCAGCAGCCAAGATCAGACGGAGAACACTGAAGCTTTCTTT.

The CDR3 reads CASSPHLRGWGGELFF. The CDR3, as DNA: TGTGCCAGCAGCCCCCACCTCCGGGGATGGGGCGGGGAGCTGTTTTTT. The chain has TRBV9 and TRBJ2-2; D might be TRBD2 (5 bases). V lost 4 bases and J 7 bases, leaving 20 bases between the germline ends. Germline CDR1 is SGDLS and CDR2 is YYNGEE. CDR3 length equals 16 residues. The variable domain in full, completed from reference TRBV9 and TRBJ2-2, reads DSGVTQTPKHLITATGQRVTLRCSPRSGDLSVYWYQQSLDQGLQFLIQYYNGEERAKGNILERFSAQQFPDLHSELNLSSLELGDSALYFCASSPHLRGWGGELFFGEGSRLTVL.